This is a list of T cell receptor beta chains from one sample in a study of T cell repertoires in aging, cancer and after chemotherapy. TCRdb reprocessed the multiplex PCR reads with MiXCR, giving one entry per CDR3 protein. The sample yields about 9,200 distinct CDR3 sequences, under 35% seen once. The sequencing input was blood. These receptors all stem from a human donor in good health. Each CDR3 is given without its conserved first and last residue. A D gene is named only where the DNA matches it firmly.

CDR3 length: 12
J gene: TRBJ2-2
D gene: NA
V gene: TRBV7-2
CDR3 protein: ASGRLVSTGELF

CDR3 length: 11
J gene: TRBJ1-6
D gene: NA
V gene: TRBV7-2
CDR3 protein: ASSLKTGSPLH

CDR3 length: 10
J gene: TRBJ2-1
D gene: NA
V gene: TRBV6-5
CDR3 protein: ASRHPTWEQF

CDR3 length: 10
J gene: TRBJ2-2
D gene: NA
V gene: TRBV5-1
CDR3 protein: ASSSFTGELF

CDR3 length: 14
J gene: TRBJ2-3
D gene: TRBD1
V gene: TRBV24-1
CDR3 protein: ATSETTGSSTDTQY

CDR3 length: 14
J gene: TRBJ1-2
D gene: TRBD1
V gene: TRBV20-1
CDR3 protein: SAFRDRGVSYYGYT

CDR3 length: 12
J gene: TRBJ1-3
D gene: NA
V gene: TRBV6-5
CDR3 protein: ASRVGTGGNTIY

CDR3 length: 11
J gene: TRBJ1-5
D gene: TRBD1
V gene: TRBV10-3
CDR3 protein: ATSGQEDQPQH

CDR3 length: 13
J gene: TRBJ2-1
D gene: NA
V gene: TRBV12-3/TRBV12-4
CDR3 protein: ASSLGQLPYNEQF

CDR3 length: 13
J gene: TRBJ2-1
D gene: TRBD2
V gene: TRBV7-3
CDR3 protein: ASSLLAGGNGEQF

CDR3 length: 13
J gene: TRBJ2-7
D gene: TRBD1
V gene: TRBV13
CDR3 protein: ASSSVLTGTYEQY

CDR3 length: 13
J gene: TRBJ1-6
D gene: NA
V gene: TRBV7-6
CDR3 protein: ASSLEISPNSPLH

CDR3 length: 12
J gene: TRBJ1-2
D gene: TRBD1
V gene: TRBV4-3
CDR3 protein: ASSQRTGDYGYT

CDR3 length: 13
J gene: TRBJ1-6
D gene: NA
V gene: TRBV7-6
CDR3 protein: ASSNRDLPEPPLH

CDR3 length: 12
J gene: TRBJ1-1
D gene: TRBD1
V gene: TRBV7-9
CDR3 protein: ASSYTWTGPEAF

CDR3 length: 12
J gene: TRBJ1-1
D gene: NA
V gene: TRBV5-1
CDR3 protein: ASSIRGENTEAF

CDR3 length: 14
J gene: TRBJ1-1
D gene: TRBD1
V gene: TRBV20-1
CDR3 protein: SARVFGTAPGTEAF

CDR3 length: 12
J gene: TRBJ1-4
D gene: NA
V gene: TRBV20-1
CDR3 protein: SAGPVGTNEKLF

CDR3 length: 13
J gene: TRBJ2-1
D gene: TRBD1
V gene: TRBV12-3/TRBV12-4
CDR3 protein: ASSLGGGRYNEQF

CDR3 length: 12
J gene: TRBJ2-2
D gene: NA
V gene: TRBV7-2
CDR3 protein: ASSLEGNTGELF

CDR3 length: 14
J gene: TRBJ1-5
D gene: TRBD1
V gene: TRBV12-3/TRBV12-4
CDR3 protein: VSRSDAGTGFQPQH

CDR3 length: 11
J gene: TRBJ2-2
D gene: NA
V gene: TRBV5-6
CDR3 protein: ASGGAYTGELF

CDR3 length: 14
J gene: TRBJ2-6
D gene: NA
V gene: TRBV30
CDR3 protein: AWSYETGYRANVLT

CDR3 length: 11
J gene: TRBJ2-3
D gene: NA
V gene: TRBV7-9
CDR3 protein: ASSPGGDGTQY

CDR3 length: 13
J gene: TRBJ2-1
D gene: TRBD1
V gene: TRBV12-3/TRBV12-4
CDR3 protein: ASTFGQGSYNEQF

CDR3 length: 12
J gene: TRBJ1-1
D gene: NA
V gene: TRBV29-1
CDR3 protein: SVEDGRKTTEAF

CDR3 length: 11
J gene: TRBJ1-2
D gene: NA
V gene: TRBV6-5
CDR3 protein: ASRPQGIYGYT

CDR3 length: 12
J gene: TRBJ1-1
D gene: TRBD1
V gene: TRBV7-9
CDR3 protein: ASSLGTGENEAF

CDR3 length: 15
J gene: TRBJ1-6
D gene: NA
V gene: TRBV6-5
CDR3 protein: ASSYRGTAGYNSPLH

CDR3 length: 14
J gene: TRBJ2-1
D gene: NA
V gene: TRBV6-2/TRBV6-3
CDR3 protein: ASSSRQVATYNEQF

CDR3 length: 11
J gene: TRBJ2-4
D gene: NA
V gene: TRBV6-2/TRBV6-3
CDR3 protein: ASSYGLKNIQY

CDR3 length: 12
J gene: TRBJ1-3
D gene: NA
V gene: TRBV6-5
CDR3 protein: ASSSPIGGNTIY

CDR3 length: 9
J gene: TRBJ2-1
D gene: NA
V gene: TRBV19
CDR3 protein: ASSMGYKQF

CDR3 length: 12
J gene: TRBJ1-2
D gene: NA
V gene: TRBV5-8
CDR3 protein: ASSLGMENYGYT

CDR3 length: 16
J gene: TRBJ2-3
D gene: NA
V gene: TRBV4-3
CDR3 protein: ASSQEGTGRGATDTQY

CDR3 length: 12
J gene: TRBJ1-1
D gene: NA
V gene: TRBV7-6
CDR3 protein: ASSPETYWPAAF

CDR3 length: 14
J gene: TRBJ1-2
D gene: TRBD1
V gene: TRBV18
CDR3 protein: ASSPLGQGSGYGYT

CDR3 length: 10
J gene: TRBJ1-1
D gene: NA
V gene: TRBV20-1
CDR3 protein: SAARRFPEAF

CDR3 length: 14
J gene: TRBJ1-5
D gene: NA
V gene: TRBV30
CDR3 protein: AWSVQQTGLHQPQH

CDR3 length: 15
J gene: TRBJ1-6
D gene: NA
V gene: TRBV7-9
CDR3 protein: ASSYPTRLGWNSPLH

CDR3 length: 11
J gene: TRBJ2-5
D gene: NA
V gene: TRBV13
CDR3 protein: ASSSGFLETQY

CDR3 length: 12
J gene: TRBJ2-5
D gene: TRBD1
V gene: TRBV10-3
CDR3 protein: AISADRGGETQY

CDR3 length: 11
J gene: TRBJ1-2
D gene: TRBD1
V gene: TRBV6-6
CDR3 protein: ASSNRGDYGYT

CDR3 length: 13
J gene: TRBJ2-1
D gene: TRBD2
V gene: TRBV6-2/TRBV6-3
CDR3 protein: ASSLTIAGGNEQF

CDR3 length: 13
J gene: TRBJ2-5
D gene: NA
V gene: TRBV6-5
CDR3 protein: ASSDQGYYQETQY

CDR3 length: 12
J gene: TRBJ1-4
D gene: TRBD1
V gene: TRBV7-6
CDR3 protein: ASTFGTGDEKLF

CDR3 length: 11
J gene: TRBJ1-2
D gene: NA
V gene: TRBV29-1
CDR3 protein: SVEDPGDYGYT

CDR3 length: 15
J gene: TRBJ2-2
D gene: TRBD2
V gene: TRBV5-6
CDR3 protein: ASSGSPGLAATGELF

CDR3 length: 12
J gene: TRBJ2-5
D gene: NA
V gene: TRBV5-5
CDR3 protein: ASSLAGEWETQY

CDR3 length: 13
J gene: TRBJ2-5
D gene: NA
V gene: TRBV7-6
CDR3 protein: ASSNPGAAQETQY

CDR3 length: 10
J gene: TRBJ2-5
D gene: NA
V gene: TRBV5-6
CDR3 protein: ASSLSEETQY

CDR3 length: 13
J gene: TRBJ1-5
D gene: NA
V gene: TRBV6-2/TRBV6-3
CDR3 protein: ASRPTGRGNQPQH

CDR3 length: 13
J gene: TRBJ2-1
D gene: TRBD1
V gene: TRBV20-1
CDR3 protein: SARTFDRGIYEQF

CDR3 length: 11
J gene: TRBJ1-1
D gene: NA
V gene: TRBV5-1
CDR3 protein: ASRTRQNTEAF

CDR3 length: 13
J gene: TRBJ2-2
D gene: NA
V gene: TRBV20-1
CDR3 protein: SAPPPGLNTGELF

CDR3 length: 12
J gene: TRBJ2-3
D gene: NA
V gene: TRBV5-1
CDR3 protein: ASTNTGHTDTQY

CDR3 length: 13
J gene: TRBJ2-3
D gene: TRBD2
V gene: TRBV28
CDR3 protein: ASSLWASGGDTQY